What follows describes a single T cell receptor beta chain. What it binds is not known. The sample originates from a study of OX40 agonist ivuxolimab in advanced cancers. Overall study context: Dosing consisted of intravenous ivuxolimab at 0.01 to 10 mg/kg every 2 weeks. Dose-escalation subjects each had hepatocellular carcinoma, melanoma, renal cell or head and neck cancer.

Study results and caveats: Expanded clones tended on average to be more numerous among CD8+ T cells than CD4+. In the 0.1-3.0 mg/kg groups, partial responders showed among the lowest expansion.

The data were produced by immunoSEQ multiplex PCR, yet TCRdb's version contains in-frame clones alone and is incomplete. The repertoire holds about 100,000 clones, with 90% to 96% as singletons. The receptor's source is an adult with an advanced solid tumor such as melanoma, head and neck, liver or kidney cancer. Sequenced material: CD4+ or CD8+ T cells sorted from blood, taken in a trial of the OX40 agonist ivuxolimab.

CDR3 sequence reads: CASSLNGGYEQYF. The CDR3 region has the DNA TGTGCCAGCTCCCTCAACGGCGGCTACGAGCAGTACTTC. This rearrangement joins TRBV28 to TRBJ2-5; no firm D call. The DNA end lines up better with TRBJ2-7; the J call may be wrong. The germline V gene has CDR1 MDHEN and CDR2 SYDVKM. The CDR3 has 13 residues.